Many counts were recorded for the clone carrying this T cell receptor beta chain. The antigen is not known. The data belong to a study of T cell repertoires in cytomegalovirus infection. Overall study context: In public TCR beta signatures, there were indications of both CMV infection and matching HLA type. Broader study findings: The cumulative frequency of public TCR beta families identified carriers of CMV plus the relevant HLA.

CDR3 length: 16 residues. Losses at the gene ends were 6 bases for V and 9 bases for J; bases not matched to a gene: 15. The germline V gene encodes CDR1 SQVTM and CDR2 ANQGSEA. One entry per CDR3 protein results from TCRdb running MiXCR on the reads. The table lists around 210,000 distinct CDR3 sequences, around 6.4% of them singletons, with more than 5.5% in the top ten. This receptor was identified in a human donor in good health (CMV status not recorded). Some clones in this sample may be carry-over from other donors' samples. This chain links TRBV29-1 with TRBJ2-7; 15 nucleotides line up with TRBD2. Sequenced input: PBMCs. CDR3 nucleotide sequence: TGCAGCGTAGCAGATCAACCGGGACTAGCGGGGGGCGGGCAGTACTTC. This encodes CSVADQPGLAGGGQYF.